Shown below are 4 T cell receptor beta chains from a single sample sequenced in a study of blood T cell repertoires in COVID-19. Some clones are missing from TCRdb's copy, which holds only in-frame ones; the method was immunoSEQ multiplex PCR. Of a few hundred thousand clones listed, 75% to 90% are singletons. The sequenced sample was PBMCs or T cells enriched from blood (not recorded which). The receptors were sampled from a man aged 25 to 45 who had recovered from COVID-19.

The rearrangement joins TRBV5-1 to TRBJ2-2; D possibly corresponds to TRBD1 (6 bases). The germline gives CDR1 SGHRS, CDR2 YFSETQ. V was cut by 4 bases and J by 6 bases, with 10 bases left in between. This CDR3 spans 13 amino acids. CDR3 residues: CASSLRQAGELFF. Written as DNA, the CDR3 is TGCGCCAGCAGCCTCAGACAGGCCGGGGAGCTGTTTTTT.

The V gene is TRBV7-3, the J gene TRBJ2-1, with 9 bases lining up with TRBD2. This CDR3 has 15 amino acids. V trimming: 5 bases; J trimming: 2 bases; junction bases outside the gene matches: 4. Germline V lookup: CDR1 SGHTA, CDR2 FQGTGA. This chain's CDR3 is CASSELAGTYNEQFF. The CDR3 DNA sequence: TGTGCCAGCAGCGAACTAGCGGGCACCTACAATGAGCAGTTCTTC.

For this clone: Additional DNA sequences in this sample encode the identical CDR3. The gene calls are TRBV13 and TRBJ1-1; D is undetermined. Trimming cost V 0 bases and J 2 bases, with 7 bases left between them. The CDR3 totals 14 residues. Germline CDR1 is PRHDT and CDR2 is FYEKMQ (reference sequence). The CDR3 DNA is TGTGCCAGCAGCTTAGGTCGTCCCAACACTGAAGCTTTCTTT. This translates into CASSLGRPNTEAFF.

Note on this clone: The same CDR3 arises from other DNA sequences in this sample as well. The V and J genes are TRBV10-2 and TRBJ2-7; 9 bases match TRBD1. The CDR3 has 13 amino acids. CDR1 WSHSY and CDR2 SAAADI come from the germline V gene. Unmatched junction bases numbered 3, after V lost 5 bases and J lost 4 bases. This CDR3 is CASSTGGAYEQYF. The CDR3 region has the DNA TGCGCCAGCAGTACAGGGGGCGCTTACGAGCAGTACTTC.